Given below is one TCR beta chain in context. Antigen: not known. The entry originates in a study of T cells in Graves' hyperthyroidism and ophthalmopathy. Patients showing uncontrolled infection, other autoimmune disease, pregnancy or lactation were ineligible. TCR beta CDR3 sequences were amplified from RNA transcripts. First-round RT-PCR of the TCR CDR3 relied on the HTBI primer set. TCRdb independently ran MiXCR on the multiplex PCR reads; one entry per CDR3 protein. The sample comprises approximately 740,000 distinct CDR3 sequences, approximately 14% of which are singletons, and 10% to 13% rests with the top ten. Germline CDR1 is MNHEY and CDR2 is SVGEGT. V was clipped by 6 bases and J by 4 bases; unmatched bases: 9. The CDR3 covers 15 residues. Study observations and caveats: Most expanded thyroid clonotypes above 0.001 recurred in blood. Stable hyperthyroidism was told apart from ophthalmopathy by a model built on 13 V-J features.

The chain carries TRBV6-2 or TRBV6-3 and TRBJ1-2; 9 positions agree with TRBD1. The sequenced sample was blood. The receptor's source is a woman aged 18 to 35 with Graves' hyperthyroidism. CDR3: CASRETGGGSYGYTF. As DNA, the CDR3 is TGTGCCAGCAGAGAAACAGGGGGCGGTAGCTATGGCTACACCTTC.